These 16 T cell receptor beta chains were all obtained from the same sample, sequenced in a study of blood T cell repertoires in COVID-19. Libraries were prepared by immunoSEQ multiplex PCR; TCRdb keeps only in-frame clonotypes and omits some of them. The top ten hold approximately 9.9% of the sample, which has more than 85,000 clones, approximately 80% seen once. Material for sequencing was peripheral blood. Every receptor here comes from a man between 60 and 75 years old with active or convalescent COVID-19.

The chain couples TRBV18 to TRBJ2-5; unclear D gene. Germline lookup yields CDR1 KGHSH and CDR2 LQKENI. The germline V and J ends were trimmed by 6 bases and 1 base, with 12 bases remaining between them. The CDR3 runs 14 residues. This CDR3 reads CASSLGLTQETQYF. CDR3 in DNA: TGTGCCAGCTCGCTCGGTCTTACCCAAGAGACCCAGTACTTC.

This clone occurred once. The V and J genes are TRBV7-2 and TRBJ2-6, with TRBD1 matching over 10 bases. The J segment lost 0 bases and the V segment lost 1 base, leaving 6 bases of the junction unmatched. CDR1 is SGHTA and CDR2 is FQGNSA in the germline V gene. The CDR3 loop spans 19 amino acids. In DNA, the CDR3 is TGTGCCAGCAGCTTAGTCCGGGACAGGGGCGGCTCTGGGGCCAACGTCCTGACTTTC. This sequence encodes CASSLVRDRGGSGANVLTF. Combining the CDR3 with reference TRBV7-2 and TRBJ2-6 gives the whole variable domain GAGVSQSPSNKVTEKGKDVELRCDPISGHTALYWYRQSLGQGLEFLIYFQGNSAPDKSGLPSDRFSAERTGGSVSTLTIQRTQQEDSAVYLCASSLVRDRGGSGANVLTFGAGSRLTVL.

This clone was observed a few times. CDR3 in DNA: TGTGCCAGCAGCGTAGCGGAGGGCTCGAATCAGCCCCAGCATTTT. It codes for CASSVAEGSNQPQHF. This chain uses TRBV9 with TRBJ1-5; D is unresolved. The CDR3 has 15 residues. Trimming took 0 bases from V and 4 from J, leaving 11 bases between them. Germline V gene sequence: CDR1 SGDLS, CDR2 YYNGEE.

The V call is TRBV29-1, the J call TRBJ2-7; D perhaps matches TRBD2 (5 bases). The CDR3 extends over 12 amino acids. Trimming stripped 0 bases from V and 2 bases from J, with 5 bases between. Germline V gives CDR1 SQVTM, CDR2 ANQGSEA. Here the CDR3 reads CSVEDGTYEQYF. In DNA form, the CDR3 reads TGCAGCGTTGAAGACGGGACCTACGAGCAGTACTTC.

This chain joins TRBV14 and TRBJ1-4; 10 nucleotides align to TRBD1. V trimming: 3 bases; J trimming: 8 bases; junction bases outside the gene matches: 9. Germline V gene lookup returns CDR1 SGHDN and CDR2 FVKESK. This CDR3 has 16 amino acids. The CDR3 sequence: CASSQLRQGAIEKLFF. The CDR3 DNA sequence: TGTGCCAGCAGCCAGCTCCGACAGGGGGCAATAGAAAAACTGTTTTTT.

V and J are TRBV18 and TRBJ2-5, with 8 bases identical to TRBD1. Germline CDR1 is KGHSH and CDR2 is LQKENI. The trim removed 6 bases at V and 5 bases at J, leaving 5 bases unmatched. The CDR3 has 13 amino acids. Here the CDR3 reads CASSLQGAETQYF. The DNA for the CDR3 is TGTGCCAGCTCGCTTCAGGGGGCCGAGACCCAGTACTTC.

The genes are TRBV30 and TRBJ2-5, with no clear D. CDR1 is GTSNPN and CDR2 is SVGIG in the germline V gene (reference sequence). This CDR3 is 11 amino acids long. Between the trimmed V and J ends, which lost 1 base and 13 bases, there was a span of 13 bases. The CDR3 bases are TGTGCCTGGAGTGCCTCTAGAATAAGGTACTTC. This gives the protein CAWSASRIRYF.

This clone was counted a few times. The chain couples TRBV4-3 to TRBJ2-6; 14 nucleotides align to TRBD2. The germline CDR1 and CDR2 sequences are LGHNA and YSLEER. The trim removed 1 base at V and 0 bases at J, leaving 11 bases unmatched. The CDR3 length is 22 residues. The CDR3 region is CASSQGVGTSGRRTSGANVLTF. The CDR3 coding sequence is TGCGCCAGCAGCCAAGGCGTCGGGACTAGCGGGAGACGCACCTCTGGGGCCAACGTCCTGACTTTC.

The V and J genes are TRBV25-1 and TRBJ1-4, with D maybe TRBD1 (6 bases). V lost 1 base to trimming and J lost 8 bases, with 11 bases between them. The CDR3 consists of 14 residues. Germline assignment: CDR1 MGHDK and CDR2 SYGVNS. The CDR3 region is CASSESGVGEKLFF. The CDR3 DNA reads TGTGCCAGCAGTGAATCAGGGGTTGGCGAAAAACTGTTTTTT.

The gene calls are TRBV5-1 and TRBJ2-1; 7 nucleotides agree with TRBD2. CDR3 size: 13 residues. J was trimmed by 7 bases and V by 8 bases; bases with no gene match: 9. Per germline, CDR1 SGHRS and CDR2 YFSETQ. The CDR3 protein is CASTLAGVNEQFF. The CDR3, as DNA: TGCGCCAGTACTTTGGCGGGAGTGAATGAGCAGTTCTTC. The variable domain in full, with the rest retrieved from reference TRBV5-1 and TRBJ2-1, is KAGVTQTPRYLIKTRGQQVTLSCSPISGHRSVSWYQQTPGQGLQFLFEYFSETQRNKGNFPGRFSGRQFSNSRSEMNVSTLELGDSALYLCASTLAGVNEQFFGPGTRLTVL.

This sequence joins TRBV5-1 and TRBJ2-6; 9 bases line up with TRBD1. From germline, CDR1 is SGHRS and CDR2 YFSETQ. Trimming removed 4 bases from V and 2 bases from J; junction bases left unmatched: 7. The length of the CDR3 is 17 residues. CDR3 DNA: TGCGCCAGCAGCCCGACAGGGGGAGGGACTGGGGCCAACGTCCTGACTTTC. Its translation: CASSPTGGGTGANVLTF.

The V call is TRBV11-2, the J call TRBJ2-3; TRBD1 matches 10 bases. Germline lookup yields CDR1 SGHAT and CDR2 FQNNGV. The CDR3 totals 15 residues. The V and J ends lost 4 bases and 6 bases, in that order; junction bases with no gene match: 7. CDR3 residues: CASSSVTGGRDTQYF. The CDR3, as DNA: TGTGCCAGCAGCTCCGTGACAGGGGGCAGGGATACGCAGTATTTT.

The chain recombines TRBV14 with TRBJ2-5, with D possibly matching TRBD2 (6 bases). V shed 1 base and J shed 1 base, with 10 bases lying between them. This CDR3 is 15 amino acids long. Germline CDR1 reads SGHDN; CDR2 reads FVKESK. For the CDR3, the DNA is TGTGCCAGCAGCCAAGTTGGGACTGCCCAAGAGACCCAGTACTTC. Its translation is CASSQVGTAQETQYF. Drawing the rest from reference TRBV14 and TRBJ2-5, the complete variable domain is EAGVTQFPSHSVIEKGQTVTLRCDPISGHDNLYWYRRVMGKEIKFLLHFVKESKQDESGMPNNRFLAERTGGTYSTLKVQPAELEDSGVYFCASSQVGTAQETQYFGPGTRLLVL.

This chain uses TRBV11-2 with TRBJ2-7, with 10 nucleotides matching TRBD2. V was clipped by 5 bases and J by 3 bases; unmatched bases: 4. The CDR3 is 14 residues long. Germline V gene sequence: CDR1 SGHAT, CDR2 FQNNGV. Here the CDR3 reads CASSTSGKYYEQYF. CDR3 DNA: TGTGCCAGCAGCACTAGCGGGAAATACTACGAGCAGTACTTC.

This clone was seen just once. Here the CDR3 DNA reads TGTGCCTGGAGAAATCGGGACACCTATCCCCTCCACTTT. Translation gives CAWRNRDTYPLHF. The rearrangement joins TRBV30 to TRBJ1-6, with a weak D call TRBD1 (6 bases). Germline CDR1 and CDR2: GTSNPN and SVGIG (reference sequence). This CDR3 comprises 13 residues. V lost 3 bases and J lost 13, with 16 bases in between.

The chain joins TRBV19 to TRBJ2-3; 8 bases align to TRBD2. This CDR3 spans 16 amino acids. Per the germline V gene, CDR1 is LNHDA and CDR2 is SQIVND (reference sequence). V lost 6 bases and J lost 2; bases outside the gene matches: 10. This CDR3 reads CASSQILAAVTDTQYF. The CDR3 DNA sequence: TGTGCCAGTAGCCAGATACTAGCGGCTGTCACAGATACGCAGTATTTT. The full variable domain, with the rest looked up from reference TRBV19 and TRBJ2-3, is DGGITQSPKYLFRKEGQNVTLSCEQNLNHDAMYWYRQDPGQGLRLIYYSQIVNDFQKGDIAEGYSVSREKKESFPLTVTSAQKNPTAFYLCASSQILAAVTDTQYFGPGTRLTVL.